These T cell receptor beta chains were read from a single sample in a study of shared clonotypes between healthy human individuals. Sequencing was performed with immunoSEQ multiplex PCR; in TCRdb, only in-frame clones are kept and a portion is missing. The data show 950,000 to 1,100,000 clones, approximately 70% seen once. The source material was memory CD4+ T cells sorted from blood. Receptors originate from a young man in good health. The CDR3 runs from the conserved cysteine through the conserved F or W. Each record gives: D gene, J gene, V gene, clone size, CDR3 protein, CDR3 DNA. A D gene is named only where the DNA matches it firmly. For some rows the clone size is stated as once, few or many, or as a class when expanded; others skip it.

NA TRBJ1-6 TRBV5-4 NA CASIETGSNSPLHF TGTGCCAGCATCGAGACAGGTTCAAATTCACCCCTCCACTTT
NA TRBJ2-5 TRBV4-2 NA CASSQDRETQYF TGTGCCAGCAGCCAGGATAGGGAGACCCAGTACTTC
NA TRBJ1-2 TRBV6-5 NA CASSYAGGDYGYTF TGTGCCAGCAGTTACGCCGGCGGGGACTATGGCTACACCTTC
NA TRBJ2-3 TRBV19 NA CASSLAGAHTDTQYF TGTGCCAGTAGTCTCGCAGGGGCACACACAGATACGCAGTATTTT
NA TRBJ1-2 TRBV10-2 NA CASSIFSYGYTF TGCGCCAGCAGTATCTTCTCCTATGGCTACACCTTC
TRBD2 TRBJ2-1 TRBV5-1 few CASTRLAGGYNEQFF TGCGCCAGCACCCGACTAGCGGGAGGGTACAATGAGCAGTTCTTC
NA TRBJ2-1 TRBV5-1 once CASSLGAAGNEQFF TGCGCCAGCAGCTTGGGGGCTGCGGGCAATGAGCAGTTCTTC
TRBD2 TRBJ2-1 TRBV15 few CATSRDRASGSSYNEQFF TGTGCCACCAGCAGAGATAGGGCTAGCGGGAGCTCCTACAATGAGCAGTTCTTC
TRBD1 TRBJ1-2 TRBV2 once CASSESVGTGFYGYTF TGTGCCAGCAGTGAAAGCGTTGGGACAGGGTTCTATGGCTACACCTTC
TRBD1 TRBJ2-7 TRBV5-6 NA CASSLLDRNYEQYF TGTGCCAGCAGCTTGTTGGACAGGAACTACGAGCAGTACTTC
NA TRBJ2-3 TRBV6-4 NA CASSDQAGHTQYF TGTGCCAGCAGTGACCAGGCGGGGCATACGCAGTATTTT
NA TRBJ2-5 TRBV7-8 NA CASTPKSGETQYF TGTGCCAGCACTCCAAAGTCAGGAGAGACCCAGTACTTC
TRBD1 TRBJ2-5 TRBV7-7 NA CASSPRQGLKETQYF TGTGCTAGCAGCCCACGACAGGGGCTAAAGGAGACCCAGTACTTC
TRBD1 TRBJ2-7 TRBV28 NA CASTSGQGGAYEQYF TGTGCCAGCACCTCGGGACAGGGGGGAGCCTACGAGCAGTACTTC
NA TRBJ2-2 TRBV5-1 NA CASSLMVAGTGELFF TGCGCCAGCAGCTTGATGGTCGCCGGGACCGGGGAGCTGTTTTTT
NA TRBJ2-7 TRBV28 NA CATNLGAAYEQYF TGTGCCACCAATCTAGGGGCAGCCTACGAGCAGTACTTC
TRBD1 TRBJ1-2 TRBV6-5 NA CASIPTGGNYGYTF TGTGCCAGCATTCCAACAGGGGGAAACTATGGCTACACCTTC
NA TRBJ2-7 TRBV5-1 NA CASSFSPSYEQYF TGCGCCAGCAGCTTCTCCCCGTCGTACGAGCAGTACTTC
NA TRBJ1-2 TRBV10-2 NA CASSRQADYGYTF TGCGCCAGCTCCCGGCAGGCAGACTATGGCTACACCTTC
TRBD2 TRBJ2-1 TRBV4-1 few CASSRLAGNYNEQFF TGCGCCAGCAGCCGACTAGCGGGGAACTACAATGAGCAGTTCTTC
TRBD1 TRBJ2-7 TRBV5-4 NA CASSFDRGPHEQYF TGTGCCAGCAGCTTTGACAGGGGGCCCCACGAGCAGTACTTC
NA TRBJ1-5 TRBV5-1 NA CASSVGPEPWQPQHF TGCGCCAGCTCCGTTGGTCCCGAACCATGGCAGCCCCAGCATTTT
NA TRBJ1-1 TRBV19 NA CASSIVGQGTEAFF TGTGCCAGTAGTATAGTGGGCCAGGGCACTGAAGCTTTCTTT
TRBD1 TRBJ1-6 TRBV28 NA CASSRGDRVNSPLHF TGTGCCAGCAGCCGAGGGGACAGGGTCAATTCACCCCTCCACTTT
TRBD2 TRBJ2-2 TRBV11-3 NA CASSFSGHTGELFF TGTGCCAGCAGCTTTAGCGGGCACACCGGGGAGCTGTTTTTT
NA TRBJ1-4 TRBV28 NA CASRRAGRLEKLFF TGTGCCAGCAGAAGGGCAGGAAGGCTGGAAAAACTGTTTTTT
NA TRBJ2-3 TRBV5-1 NA CASSKGASAVTDTQYF TGCGCCAGCAGCAAGGGGGCTAGCGCCGTCACAGATACGCAGTATTTT
NA TRBJ1-2 TRBV30 NA CAWSRRDHYGYTF TGTGCCTGGAGTAGGAGGGACCACTATGGCTACACCTTC
NA TRBJ1-2 TRBV29-1 NA CSVEISQIYGYTF TGCAGCGTTGAAATCTCCCAGATATATGGCTACACCTTC